This is a list of T cell receptor beta chains from one sample in a study of T cell responses to AZD1222 COVID-19 vaccine. Data came from immunoSEQ multiplex PCR; TCRdb stores just in-frame clones and leaves some out. The sample carries some 180,000 clones, nearly 95% recorded once. This specimen consisted of peripheral blood, obtained 28 days after the second AZD1222 dose. These receptors were collected from an adult who received the AZD1222 COVID-19 vaccine. Each CDR3 is given with its conserved first and last residue. Fields, in order: V gene, clone size, D gene, J gene, CDR3 protein, CDR3 DNA. D genes are given only for firm matches. Only part of the rows carry a size: once, few, many, or a class if the clone is expanded.

V: TRBV5-1; size: .; D: .; J: TRBJ1-1; CDR3: CASSLVGYTEAFF; DNA: TGCGCCAGCAGCTTGGTGGGGTACACTGAAGCTTTCTTT
V: TRBV18; size: .; D: .; J: TRBJ1-2; CDR3: CASSPQAPSPDIYGYTF; DNA: TGTGCCAGCTCACCACAGGCGCCATCCCCAGACATTTATGGCTACACCTTC
V: TRBV23-1; size: once; D: .; J: TRBJ2-1; CDR3: CASSHPGESSYNEQFF; DNA: TGCGCCAGCAGTCACCCAGGGGAGAGCTCCTACAATGAGCAGTTCTTC
V: TRBV4-2; size: .; D: .; J: TRBJ1-5; CDR3: CASSQDRQEEQPQHF; DNA: TGTGCCAGCAGCCAAGATAGACAGGAGGAACAGCCCCAGCATTTT
V: TRBV7-2; size: .; D: TRBD1; J: TRBJ2-7; CDR3: CASSLDDRAYEQYF; DNA: TGTGCCAGCAGCTTAGACGACAGGGCCTACGAGCAGTACTTC
V: TRBV5-1; size: .; D: TRBD1; J: TRBJ1-6; CDR3: CASSLVWTGEINSPLHF; DNA: TGCGCCAGCAGCTTGGTCTGGACAGGGGAAATTAATTCACCCCTCCACTTT
V: TRBV18; size: .; D: .; J: TRBJ2-1; CDR3: CASSPDLYNEQFF; DNA: TGTGCCAGCTCACCAGACTTATACAATGAGCAGTTCTTC
V: TRBV5-4; size: .; D: TRBD2; J: TRBJ2-1; CDR3: CASSLVAGGTYNEQFF; DNA: TGTGCCAGCAGCTTGGTTGCGGGGGGGACTTACAATGAGCAGTTCTTC
V: TRBV29-1; size: .; D: TRBD2; J: TRBJ2-3; CDR3: CSVEGDQAGGGDTQYF; DNA: TGCAGCGTTGAAGGTGACCAAGCGGGGGGTGGAGATACGCAGTATTTT
V: TRBV19; size: .; D: .; J: TRBJ1-1; CDR3: CASSRQVIGTEAFF; DNA: TGTGCCAGTAGTAGACAAGTGATTGGCACTGAAGCTTTCTTT
V: TRBV5-8; size: .; D: .; J: TRBJ2-7; CDR3: CASSLANGYEQYF; DNA: TGTGCCAGCAGCTTGGCCAACGGTTACGAGCAGTACTTC
V: TRBV7-8; size: .; D: TRBD1; J: TRBJ2-7; CDR3: CASSLARDRGYEQYF; DNA: TGTGCCAGCAGCTTAGCTAGGGACAGGGGCTACGAGCAGTACTTC
V: TRBV10-2; size: .; D: .; J: TRBJ1-5; CDR3: CASSEVAGAQPQHF; DNA: TGCGCCAGCAGTGAGGTGGCCGGTGCACAGCCCCAGCATTTT
V: TRBV6-6; size: .; D: .; J: TRBJ1-3; CDR3: CASSYSNPERGNTIYF; DNA: TGTGCCAGCAGTTACTCGAACCCAGAGCGAGGAAACACCATATATTTT
V: TRBV11-1; size: .; D: TRBD2; J: TRBJ2-1; CDR3: CASSLATSEYNEQFF; DNA: TGTGCCAGCAGCTTAGCGACTAGCGAGTACAATGAGCAGTTCTTC
V: TRBV19; size: .; D: TRBD2; J: TRBJ2-2; CDR3: CASKLAGDWGELFF; DNA: TGTGCCAGCAAACTAGCGGGAGATTGGGGGGAGCTGTTTTTT
V: TRBV6-2/TRBV6-3; size: once; D: TRBD2; J: TRBJ2-3; CDR3: CASSWRGARTDTQYF; DNA: TGTGCCAGCAGCTGGCGGGGGGCCCGCACAGATACGCAGTATTTT
V: TRBV10-2; size: .; D: .; J: TRBJ2-7; CDR3: CASSDRAQPSYEQYF; DNA: TGCGCCAGCAGTGATAGGGCTCAACCGTCCTACGAGCAGTACTTC
V: TRBV5-1; size: once; D: TRBD1; J: TRBJ1-5; CDR3: CASSLGDRGDQPQHF; DNA: TGCGCCAGCAGCTTGGGGGACAGGGGGGATCAGCCCCAGCATTTT
V: TRBV20-1; size: .; D: .; J: TRBJ1-2; CDR3: CSAQPPQWYTF; DNA: TGCAGTGCCCAGCCCCCACAGTGGTACACCTTC
V: TRBV11-3; size: .; D: TRBD1; J: TRBJ2-1; CDR3: CASSGLGQGTGEQFF; DNA: TGTGCCAGCAGCGGACTGGGACAGGGTACAGGGGAGCAGTTCTTC
V: TRBV28; size: .; D: .; J: TRBJ1-1; CDR3: CASSFIGGTEAFF; DNA: TGTGCCAGCAGTTTTATTGGGGGCACTGAAGCTTTCTTT
V: TRBV27; size: .; D: .; J: TRBJ2-3; CDR3: CASSFGTVSTDTQYF; DNA: TGTGCCAGCAGTTTTGGGACCGTTAGCACAGATACGCAGTATTTT
V: TRBV30; size: .; D: TRBD1; J: TRBJ2-3; CDR3: CAWSVNTGTALLYF; DNA: TGTGCCTGGAGTGTAAACACCGGGACAGCCCTTCTGTATTTT
V: TRBV21-1; size: .; D: .; J: TRBJ1-1; CDR3: CASRIRGIRTEAFF; DNA: TGTGCCAGCAGAATCAGGGGGATTCGCACTGAAGCTTTCTTT
V: TRBV2; size: .; D: .; J: TRBJ1-1; CDR3: CASSGGFTEAFF; DNA: TGTGCCAGCAGTGGGGGTTTCACTGAAGCTTTCTTT
V: TRBV15; size: .; D: .; J: TRBJ2-1; CDR3: CATSRAYGINEQFF; DNA: TGTGCCACCAGCAGAGCCTACGGAATAAATGAGCAGTTCTTC
V: TRBV6-5; size: .; D: TRBD2; J: TRBJ2-6; CDR3: CASTPAGAGANVLTF; DNA: TGTGCCAGCACCCCAGCGGGAGCTGGGGCCAACGTCCTGACTTTC
V: TRBV5-4; size: .; D: TRBD2; J: TRBJ2-2; CDR3: CASSRAGGANTGELFF; DNA: TGTGCCAGCAGCAGGGCCGGGGGGGCCAACACCGGGGAGCTGTTTTTT
V: TRBV12-3/TRBV12-4; size: medium-sized; D: .; J: TRBJ1-4; CDR3: CASSRLNEKLFF; DNA: TGTGCCAGCAGTCGACTCAATGAAAAACTGTTTTTT
V: TRBV5-6; size: .; D: .; J: TRBJ1-5; CDR3: CASSFYNQPQHF; DNA: TGTGCCAGCAGCTTCTATAATCAGCCCCAGCATTTT
V: TRBV2; size: .; D: TRBD2; J: TRBJ2-5; CDR3: CASSRAPSGRGETQYF; DNA: TGTGCCAGCAGCCGGGCCCCTAGCGGGAGGGGGGAGACCCAGTACTTC
V: TRBV24-1; size: .; D: .; J: TRBJ1-5; CDR3: CATSEPGLNAQPQHF; DNA: TGTGCCACCAGTGAGCCGGGGTTAAACGCTCAGCCCCAGCATTTT
V: TRBV2; size: .; D: TRBD2; J: TRBJ2-5; CDR3: CASRLPLAGGMGTQYF; DNA: TGTGCCAGCAGGCTCCCTCTAGCGGGGGGGATGGGGACCCAGTACTTC
V: TRBV2; size: .; D: .; J: TRBJ1-5; CDR3: CASSASTQGNQPQHF; DNA: TGTGCCAGCAGTGCGTCGACGCAAGGCAATCAGCCCCAGCATTTT
V: TRBV6-1; size: .; D: .; J: TRBJ1-5; CDR3: CASSEPGAQPQHF; DNA: TGTGCCAGCAGTGAACCAGGGGCACAGCCCCAGCATTTT
V: TRBV28; size: .; D: TRBD2; J: TRBJ2-1; CDR3: CASSFQGLAGGPGNEQFF; DNA: TGTGCCAGCAGTTTCCAGGGACTAGCGGGAGGGCCAGGCAATGAGCAGTTCTTC
V: TRBV7-2; size: .; D: TRBD2; J: TRBJ2-7; CDR3: CASSLGGGGEQYF; DNA: TGTGCCAGCAGCTTAGGCGGGGGGGGCGAGCAGTACTTC
V: TRBV5-1; size: .; D: .; J: TRBJ1-2; CDR3: CASSLTAGEEYGYTF; DNA: TGCGCCAGCAGCTTGACGGCAGGGGAGGAGTATGGCTACACCTTC
V: TRBV4-2; size: .; D: .; J: TRBJ2-3; CDR3: CASSPGRTDTQYF; DNA: TGTGCCAGCAGCCCGGGGCGAACAGATACGCAGTATTTT
V: TRBV3-1/TRBV3-2; size: .; D: TRBD1; J: TRBJ1-2; CDR3: CASSQEIQGASYGYTF; DNA: TGTGCCAGCAGCCAAGAGATACAGGGGGCTAGCTATGGCTACACCTTC
V: TRBV11-2; size: once; D: TRBD1; J: TRBJ2-7; CDR3: CASSATGGVYEQYF; DNA: TGTGCCAGCAGCGCAACAGGGGGCGTCTACGAGCAGTACTTC
V: TRBV3-1/TRBV3-2; size: .; D: .; J: TRBJ1-5; CDR3: CASSQGVSGRNQPQHF; DNA: TGTGCCAGCAGCCAAGGGGTGTCAGGGCGCAATCAGCCCCAGCATTTT
V: TRBV28; size: .; D: .; J: TRBJ2-7; CDR3: CASSFYTYEQYF; DNA: TGTGCCAGCAGTTTTTATACCTACGAGCAGTACTTC